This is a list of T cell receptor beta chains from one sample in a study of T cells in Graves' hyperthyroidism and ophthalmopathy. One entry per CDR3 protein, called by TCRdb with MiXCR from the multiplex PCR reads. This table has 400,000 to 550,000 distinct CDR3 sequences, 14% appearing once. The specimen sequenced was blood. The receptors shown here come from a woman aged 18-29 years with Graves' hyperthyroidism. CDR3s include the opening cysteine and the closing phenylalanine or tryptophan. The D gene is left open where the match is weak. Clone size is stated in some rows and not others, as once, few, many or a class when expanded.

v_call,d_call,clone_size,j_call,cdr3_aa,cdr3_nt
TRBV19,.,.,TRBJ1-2,CASSIGTISGYTF,TGTGCCAGTAGTATAGGGACCATATCTGGCTACACCTTC
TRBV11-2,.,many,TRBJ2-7,CASSPRTTPFSYEQYF,TGTGCCAGCAGCCCGAGGACTACGCCGTTCTCCTACGAGCAGTACTTC
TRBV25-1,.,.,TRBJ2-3,CASSEFGGPQYF,TGTGCCAGCAGTGAATTCGGGGGCCCGCAGTATTTT
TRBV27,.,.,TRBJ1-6,CASSSSGTPFALHF,TGTGCCAGCAGTTCCTCTGGGACCCCCTTCGCCCTCCACTTT
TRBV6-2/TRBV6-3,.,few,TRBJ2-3,CASSSTSSTDTQYF,TGTGCCAGCAGTTCTACTAGCTCCACAGATACGCAGTATTTT
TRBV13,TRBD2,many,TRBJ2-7,CASSLSGLATSKGEQYF,TGTGCCAGCAGCTTAAGCGGACTAGCTACCTCCAAGGGGGAGCAGTACTTC
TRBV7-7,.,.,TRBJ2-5,CASSRKDDQETQYF,TGTGCCAGCAGCAGGAAAGATGATCAAGAGACCCAGTACTTC
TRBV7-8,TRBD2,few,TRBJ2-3,CASSLWRERADTQYF,TGTGCCAGCAGCTTATGGCGGGAGAGGGCAGATACGCAGTATTTT
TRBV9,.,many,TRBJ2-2,CASSDLATNGDGELFF,TGTGCCAGCAGCGATCTAGCGACCAACGGTGACGGGGAGCTGTTTTTT
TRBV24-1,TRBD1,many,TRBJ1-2,CATSDPDREDGYTF,TGTGCCACCAGTGACCCGGACAGGGAGGATGGCTACACCTTC
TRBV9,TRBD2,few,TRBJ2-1,CASSASGRAYNEQFF,TGTGCCAGCAGCGCTAGCGGGAGGGCCTACAATGAGCAGTTCTTC
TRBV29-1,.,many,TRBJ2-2,CSASPPLNTGELFF,TGCAGCGCGAGTCCTCCCTTAAACACCGGGGAGCTGTTTTTT
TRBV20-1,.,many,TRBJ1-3,CSAARVRGNTIYF,TGCAGTGCTGCCAGGGTGCGGGGAAACACCATATATTTT
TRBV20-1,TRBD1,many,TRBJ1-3,CSASPGQGGNTIYF,TGCAGTGCTAGTCCGGGACAGGGGGGAAACACCATATATTTT
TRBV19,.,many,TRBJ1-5,CASSIVGSHHNQPQHF,TGTGCCAGTAGTATTGTTGGGAGCCATCACAATCAGCCCCAGCATTTT
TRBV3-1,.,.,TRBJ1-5,CASSQGSLSNQPQHF,TGTGCCAGCAGCCAAGGATCTCTTAGCAATCAGCCCCAGCATTTT
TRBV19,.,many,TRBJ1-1,CASSGSWRNTEAFF,TGTGCCAGTAGTGGGTCCTGGAGGAACACTGAAGCTTTCTTT
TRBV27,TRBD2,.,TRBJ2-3,CASRPGTSGNTDTQYF,TGTGCCAGCAGACCCGGGACTAGCGGGAACACAGATACGCAGTATTTT
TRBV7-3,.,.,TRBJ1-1,CASSFRTIGGSNTEAFF,TGTGCCAGCAGCTTCAGAACGATCGGAGGGTCGAACACTGAAGCTTTCTTT
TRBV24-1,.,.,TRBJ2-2,CATSQTPPRWGELFF,TGTGCCACCAGCCAGACACCCCCGAGATGGGGGGAGCTGTTTTTT
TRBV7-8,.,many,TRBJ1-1,CASRPQTEMNTEAFF,TGTGCCAGCAGACCCCAGACAGAAATGAACACTGAAGCTTTCTTT
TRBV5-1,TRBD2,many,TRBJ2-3,CASSLYLAGASSPDTQYF,TGCGCCAGCAGCTTGTATCTAGCGGGAGCATCCTCCCCAGATACGCAGTATTTT
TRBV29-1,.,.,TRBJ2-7,CSAVMTVNSYEQYF,TGCAGCGCCGTGATGACAGTAAACTCCTACGAGCAGTACTTC
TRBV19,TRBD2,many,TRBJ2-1,CASSVSLAGGNEQFF,TGTGCCAGTAGTGTCTCACTAGCGGGAGGTAATGAGCAGTTCTTC
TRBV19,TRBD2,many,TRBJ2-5,CASRELAGVPETQYF,TGTGCCAGTAGAGAACTAGCGGGAGTCCCAGAGACCCAGTACTTC
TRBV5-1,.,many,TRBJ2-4,CASSPPTGEGNIQYF,TGCGCCAGCAGCCCCCCGACAGGGGAGGGAAACATTCAGTACTTC
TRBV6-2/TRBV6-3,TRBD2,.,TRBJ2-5,CASTRGLAVWGETQYF,TGTGCCAGCACCAGGGGACTAGCGGTATGGGGGGAGACCCAGTACTTC
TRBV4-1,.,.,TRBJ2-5,CASSQSGPGPQETQYF,TGCGCCAGCAGCCAATCGGGCCCCGGGCCCCAAGAGACCCAGTACTTC
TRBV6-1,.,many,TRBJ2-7,CASSKDYDSYEQYF,TGTGCCAGCAGTAAGGACTACGACTCCTACGAGCAGTACTTC
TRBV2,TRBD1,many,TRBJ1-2,CVSSRTGLTNYGYTF,TGTGTCAGCAGTAGGACAGGGCTGACTAACTATGGCTACACCTTC
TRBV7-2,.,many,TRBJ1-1,CASSLGSDTEAFF,TGTGCCAGCAGCTTAGGGTCAGACACTGAAGCTTTCTTT
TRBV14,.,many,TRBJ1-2,CASSLDLARGYTF,TGTGCCAGCAGCCTAGACTTGGCGAGGGGCTACACCTTC
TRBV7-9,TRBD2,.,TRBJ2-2,CACSPTGLAVMNTGELFF,TGTGCCTGCAGCCCTACGGGACTAGCGGTTATGAACACCGGGGAGCTGTTTTTT
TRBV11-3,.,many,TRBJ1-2,CASSLDLRDNYGYTF,TGTGCCAGCAGCTTAGATCTGAGAGACAACTATGGCTACACCTTC
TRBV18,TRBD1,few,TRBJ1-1,CASSQDRYNTEAFF,TGTGCCAGCTCTCAGGACAGGTATAACACTGAAGCTTTCTTT
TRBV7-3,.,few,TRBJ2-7,CASSSSGTDNYEQYF,TGTGCCAGCAGCTCAAGCGGGACAGATAACTACGAGCAGTACTTC
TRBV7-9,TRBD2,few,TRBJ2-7,CASSLGLAGADLYF,TGTGCCAGCAGCTTAGGGCTAGCGGGAGCCGATCTGTACTTC
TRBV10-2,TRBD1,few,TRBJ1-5,CASSERGRSNQPQHF,TGCGCCAGCAGTGAAAGGGGGCGAAGCAATCAGCCCCAGCATTTT